This T cell receptor beta chain was recorded in a study of OX40 agonist ivuxolimab in advanced cancers. A note on the overall study: The costimulatory receptor OX40 (CD134) was targeted by ivuxolimab, a fully human IgG2 agonistic monoclonal antibody. A male proportion of 75% to 85% and a mean age of approximately 58 years, ranging from roughly 23 to 79, were recorded for the dose-escalation cohort. Partial responses occurred in three dose-escalation patients, of whom one had hepatocellular carcinoma and two had cutaneous melanoma. The paper describes the monotherapy dose-escalation part (N of about 57 patients) of the phase I trial of ivuxolimab. The purpose of peripheral TCRbeta sequencing was to test whether ivuxolimab changed TCR sequence diversity and led to clonal T-cell expansion. Patients were allowed to have had prior anti-PD-1, anti-PD-L1 or anti-CTLA-4 therapy, and around two fifths of the dose-escalation patients had been treated with checkpoint inhibitors. Of the approximately 50 dose-escalation patients, hepatocellular carcinoma was present in around 20, melanoma in around 15, renal cell carcinoma in 9 and head and neck cancer in 9. Intravenous ivuxolimab was administered to patients every 2 weeks at six dose levels: 0.01, 0.1, 0.3, 1.5, 3 and 10 mg/kg.

Paper-wide results and their limitations: Antigen specificity was not determined for the clonally expanded peripheral T cells. At doses of 0.1 to 3.0 mg/kg, clonal expansion of both CD4+ and CD8+ T cells in blood was seen between baseline and week 6. After ivuxolimab, more expanded clones were found on average in CD8+ T cells than in CD4+ T cells. In partial responders in the 0.1-3.0 mg/kg groups, normalized peripheral clonal expansion was found to be among the lowest, especially among CD8+ T cells. Low levels of normalized T-cell clonal expansion were also seen in some patients who did not respond.

To sequence the TCRbeta CDR3 region, genomic DNA was isolated from the sorted cells. The immunoSEQ Assay was used for sequencing of TCRbeta CDR3 regions. TCRdb limited this immuneACCESS table to in-frame rearrangements with V and J called. A share of clones is missing; checked studies link under half to unresolved V genes, and the rest is unexplained. The sample table holds about 62,000 clones, of which approximately 92% were seen once. The top ten clones comprise about an eighth of the sample. This clone was recorded only once. Its antigen is still unknown. No base quality information exists; no much larger clone differs at one position. The trial excluded patients who had a history of autoimmune disease or who were on systemic immunosuppression. Peripheral blood for TCR sequencing was collected from all dose cohorts at baseline, on cycle 4 day 1, and on cycle 7 day 1. The samples were drawn from a first-in-human, open-label, multicenter phase I dose-escalation trial of ivuxolimab. The trial enrolled adults with locally advanced or metastatic head and neck squamous cell, hepatocellular, melanoma or renal cell carcinoma. Before TCR sequencing, CD4+ T cells and CD8+ T cells from peripheral blood were sorted into separate populations.

This TCR derives from an adult with an advanced solid tumor such as melanoma, head and neck, liver or kidney cancer. Specimen: CD4+ or CD8+ T cells sorted from blood, collected in a trial of the OX40 agonist ivuxolimab.

At the DNA level, the sequence is TGTGCCAGCAGCTTAGCGCCGGAGAACTATGGCTACACCTTC. This encodes CASSLAPENYGYTF. The V and J genes are TRBV7-9 and TRBJ1-2, with no D gene named confidently. The CDR3, from cysteine to phenylalanine, totals 14 residues. The read is trimmed to its CDR3 DNA, 42 bases read in frame from base 1. A distance of 7 bases separates the germline ends of V and J, which lose 0 bases and 2 bases respectively. Taken from the germline V gene (reference sequence), the CDR1 and CDR2 loops are SEHNR and FQNEAQ.